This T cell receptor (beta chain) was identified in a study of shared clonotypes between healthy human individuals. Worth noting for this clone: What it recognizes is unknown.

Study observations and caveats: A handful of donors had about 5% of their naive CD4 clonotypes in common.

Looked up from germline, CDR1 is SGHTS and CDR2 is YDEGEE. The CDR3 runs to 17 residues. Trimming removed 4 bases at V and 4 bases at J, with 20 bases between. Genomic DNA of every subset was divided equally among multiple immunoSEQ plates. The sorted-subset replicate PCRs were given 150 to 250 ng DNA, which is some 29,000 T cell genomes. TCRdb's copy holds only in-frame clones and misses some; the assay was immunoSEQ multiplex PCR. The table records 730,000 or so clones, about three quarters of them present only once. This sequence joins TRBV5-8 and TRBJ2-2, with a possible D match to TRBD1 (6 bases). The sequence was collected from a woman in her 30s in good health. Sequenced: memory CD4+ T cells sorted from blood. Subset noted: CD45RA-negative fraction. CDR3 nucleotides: TGTGCCAGCAGCGCACGATTACAGGGATCTGGCACCGGGGAGCTGTTTTTT. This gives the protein CASSARLQGSGTGELFF. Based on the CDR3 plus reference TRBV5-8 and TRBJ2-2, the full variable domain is EAGVTQSPTHLIKTRGQQATLRCSPISGHTSVYWYQQALGLGLQFLLWYDEGEERNRGNFPPRFSGRQFPNYSSELNVNALELEDSALYLCASSARLQGSGTGELFFGEGSRLTVL.